What follows are 8 T cell receptor beta chains derived from one specimen sequenced in a study of T cells in Graves' hyperthyroidism and ophthalmopathy. Amplification of TCR beta CDR3 regions used RNA as the template. The TCR CDR3 first-round RT-PCR relied on the HTBI primer set. Each CDR3 protein gets one entry after TCRdb re-called the multiplex PCR reads with MiXCR. The profile shows hundreds of thousands of distinct CDR3 sequences, approximately 13% of them singletons. The material sequenced was blood. These receptors originate from a woman in her late teens or twenties with Graves' hyperthyroidism.

This clonotype was detected many times. The V and J genes are TRBV27 and TRBJ1-2; D call uncertain. This CDR3 has 15 residues. Trimming cost V 0 bases and J 4 bases, with 12 bases left between them. Germline CDR1 reads MNHEY; CDR2 reads SMNVEV (reference sequence). The CDR3 loop is CASSLSSGESYGYTF. The CDR3 DNA reads TGTGCCAGCAGTTTATCATCCGGCGAAAGCTATGGCTACACCTTC.

This clonotype was seen ten or more times. CDR3 sequence: CASIRLPGERYNEQFF. DNA of the CDR3: TGTGCCAGCATCCGACTCCCGGGAGAGAGGTACAATGAGCAGTTCTTC. The chain carries TRBV28 and TRBJ2-1; a weak D match, TRBD2 (6 bases). The CDR3 is 16 residues long. Trimming stripped 7 bases from V and 4 bases from J, with 20 bases between. Germline assignment: CDR1 MDHEN and CDR2 SYDVKM.

This clonotype was counted ten times or more. V and J are TRBV28 and TRBJ1-5; maybe TRBD1 (6 bases). Trimming took 8 bases from V and 6 from J, leaving 17 bases between them. Germline assignment: CDR1 MDHEN and CDR2 SYDVKM. The CDR3 consists of 14 residues. CDR3 in amino acids: CASQGHLFSQPQHF. DNA for the CDR3: TGTGCCAGCCAGGGACATTTGTTTTCTCAGCCCCAGCATTTT.

This clonotype was counted at least ten times. The chain has TRBV11-3 and TRBJ2-5; 9 bases fit TRBD1. Per the germline V gene, CDR1 is SGHNT and CDR2 is YENEEA. The CDR3 is 14 amino acids. J lost 4 bases, V lost 5 bases, and 5 bases had no gene match. CDR3 region: CASSMGQGVETQYF. CDR3 nucleotides: TGTGCCAGCAGCATGGGACAGGGTGTAGAGACCCAGTACTTC. The whole variable domain, remainder taken from reference TRBV11-3 and TRBJ2-5, is EAGVVQSPRYKIIEKKQPVAFWCNPISGHNTLYWYLQNLGQGPELLIRYENEEAVDDSQLPKDRFSAERLKGVDSTLKIQPAELGDSAVYLCASSMGQGVETQYFGPGTRLLVL.

V usage is TRBV20-1 and J usage is TRBJ1-4; 7 bases agree with TRBD1. CDR3 length: 12 residues. Germline loops: CDR1 DFQATT, CDR2 SNEGSKA (reference sequence). V gave up 3 bases and J gave up 8 bases; unmatched junction bases: 3. The CDR3 DNA sequence: TGCAGTGCTAGTTGGACAGGCGAAAAACTGTTTTTT. As protein: CSASWTGEKLFF.

The chain links TRBV5-1 to TRBJ2-5, with 8 nucleotides matching TRBD1. Trimming cost V 3 bases and J 4 bases; bases outside gene matches: 8. CDR1 and CDR2 from the germline V gene are SGHRS and YFSETQ. This CDR3 is built from 15 residues. CDR3 nucleotides: TGCGCCAGCAGCTACGACAGGGGACAGAGAGAGACCCAGTACTTC. Protein product: CASSYDRGQRETQYF.

This clonotype was found many times. The chain recombines TRBV12-3 or TRBV12-4 with TRBJ2-3; 7 bases are a match to TRBD1. The J segment lost 2 bases and the V segment lost 6 bases, leaving 8 bases of the junction unmatched. This CDR3 is 15 amino acids long. The CDR3 spells CASSRGTVLTDTQYF. CDR3 nucleotides: TGTGCCAGCAGCCGTGGGACAGTACTCACAGATACGCAGTATTTT.

This rearrangement joins TRBV6-5 to TRBJ1-5, with 7 bases lining up with TRBD1. The V segment lost 5 bases and the J segment 7 bases; nucleotides outside the gene matches: 2. The CDR3 covers 12 residues. Germline-derived CDR1 and CDR2 are MNHEY and SVGAGI. The CDR3 spells CASSHRGQPQHF. DNA for the CDR3: TGTGCCAGCAGTCACAGGGGCCAGCCCCAGCATTTT.